The 29 T cell receptor beta chains reported below all come from one sample, sequenced in a study of neurological immune-mediated disorders. TCRdb re-derived calls from the 5' RACE reads in MiXCR, one entry per CDR3 protein. The sample holds over 45,000 distinct CDR3 sequences; 20% to 30% are singletons and the top ten take about 23%. The sequenced sample consisted of PBMCs. These receptors came from a woman aged 70-85 years in good health.

This clonotype was counted at least ten times. The rearrangement links TRBV3-1 to TRBJ1-1; D is possibly TRBD1 (6 bases). Per germline, CDR1 LGHDT and CDR2 YNNKEL (reference sequence). V shed 0 bases and J shed 11 bases, with 16 bases lying between them. This CDR3 spans 14 amino acids. The CDR3: CASSQESTGTGAFF. The CDR3 nucleotides are TGTGCCAGCAGCCAAGAATCGACAGGAACCGGGGCTTTCTTT. The full variable domain, its missing parts supplied by reference TRBV3-1 and TRBJ1-1, is DTAVSQTPKYLVTQMGNDKSIKCEQNLGHDTMYWYKQDSKKFLKIMFSYNNKELIINETVPNRFSPKSPDKAHLNLHINSLELGDSAVYFCASSQESTGTGAFFGQGTRLTVV.

This clonotype has a count of ten or more. The genes are TRBV5-1 and TRBJ2-3, with D possibly being TRBD1 (6 bases). In germline, CDR1 is SGHRS, CDR2 YFSETQ. V lost 4 bases to trimming and J lost 1 base, with 13 bases between them. The CDR3 has 15 amino acids. Here the CDR3 DNA reads TGCGCCAGCAGCCTCCAGGGGTCCGGCACAGATACGCAGTATTTT. Protein sequence: CASSLQGSGTDTQYF.

This chain uses TRBV10-3 with TRBJ1-5, with a weak D call TRBD1 (5 bases). CDR1 is ENHRY and CDR2 is SYGVKD in the germline V gene. The CDR3 consists of 13 residues. The germline V and J ends were trimmed by 6 bases and 8 bases, with 14 bases remaining between them. The CDR3 bases are TGTGCCATCAGACCTGACAGTCCGGAGCCCCAGCATTTT. This sequence encodes CAIRPDSPEPQHF.

J is TRBJ1-2 and V is TRBV20-1; D ambiguous. Germline CDR1 and CDR2: DFQATT and SNEGSKA (reference sequence). The CDR3 consists of 16 residues. The V end was cut by 1 base, the J end by 0 bases, with 15 bases between. The CDR3 DNA reads as TGCAGTGCTAGAGGTGTAGGAGGCCAGGCTAACTATGGCTACACCTTC. It translates to CSARGVGGQANYGYTF.

This clonotype was observed many times. The chain recombines TRBV20-1 with TRBJ2-3, with 7 positions matching TRBD1. Germline values: CDR1 DFQATT, CDR2 SNEGSKA (reference sequence). J gave up 2 bases and V 0 bases, and 8 bases lay outside the gene matches. The CDR3 is 16 amino acids. The CDR3 DNA sequence: TGCAGTGCTAGAGATGTGCGACAGGGTGTCACAGATACGCAGTATTTT. Translating it yields CSARDVRQGVTDTQYF.

CDR3 residues: CASSLSSRGPFMNTEAFF. CDR3 nucleotide sequence: TGTGCCAGCAGCCTTTCCTCCAGGGGACCCTTCATGAACACTGAAGCTTTCTTT. This chain links TRBV14 with TRBJ1-1, with D perhaps matching TRBD1 (6 bases). Germline CDR1 SGHDN, CDR2 FVKESK. The CDR3 is made up of 18 amino acids. V lost 4 bases and J lost 0, with 21 bases in between. Full variable domain (missing parts from reference TRBV14 and TRBJ1-1): EAGVTQFPSHSVIEKGQTVTLRCDPISGHDNLYWYRRVMGKEIKFLLHFVKESKQDESGMPNNRFLAERTGGTYSTLKVQPAELEDSGVYFCASSLSSRGPFMNTEAFFGQGTRLTVV.

A single count supports this clonotype. A read error may explain this, as a much larger clone is one base away. V usage is TRBV29-1 and J usage is TRBJ2-1; 7 bases are a match to TRBD2. J lost 4 bases, V lost 7 bases, and 7 bases had no gene match. There are 13 residues in the CDR3. The germline V gene encodes CDR1 SQVTM and CDR2 ANQGSEA. For the CDR3, the DNA is TGCAGCGATAGGATTAGCGGGTACAATGAGCAGTTCTTC. Protein sequence: CSDRISGYNEQFF.

The rearrangement joins TRBV20-1 to TRBJ1-1; D unclear. Trimming pared 6 bases from V and 6 bases from J, leaving 11 bases between. Germline V gives CDR1 DFQATT, CDR2 SNEGSKA (reference sequence). This CDR3 region has 11 residues. The CDR3 DNA reads TGCAGTGCCGTGGGCCAGGCTGAAGCTTTCTTT. Its protein is CSAVGQAEAFF.

This clonotype came up many times. The rearrangement links TRBV20-1 to TRBJ2-7; the D gene is possibly TRBD2 (6 bases). Germline V gene data show CDR1 as DFQATT and CDR2 as SNEGSKA (reference sequence). Trimming cost V 3 bases and J 0 bases, with 18 bases left between them. CDR3 length: 16 residues. The CDR3 sequence: CSASGLAPGISYEQYF. The CDR3, as DNA: TGCAGTGCTAGTGGGCTAGCGCCTGGGATCTCCTACGAGCAGTACTTC.

Remarks on this clonotype: As the CDR3 is not closed by the conserved phenylalanine or tryptophan, this likely results from a read error. The J gene is TRBJ2-7, the V gene TRBV5-1; possible D gene TRBD2, 6 bases. Germline V gene sequence: CDR1 SGHRS, CDR2 YFSETQ. V was cut by 4 bases and J by 2 bases, with 13 bases left in between. The CDR3 runs 14 residues. The CDR3 spells CASSRVEGAYEQYI. In DNA, the CDR3 is TGCGCCAGCAGCCGCGTGGAGGGTGCCTACGAGCAGTACATC.

The V and J genes are TRBV6-6 and TRBJ2-2; 7 bases align to TRBD2. The CDR3 covers 15 residues. The V gene's germline CDR1 is MNHNY and CDR2 SVGAGI (reference sequence). The J segment lost 0 bases and the V segment lost 7 bases, leaving 5 bases of the junction unmatched. CDR3 sequence (DNA): TGTGCCAGCATTCTCAGCGGGACGAACACCGGGGAGCTGTTTTTT. Protein: CASILSGTNTGELFF.

This clonotype showed up many times. This chain joins TRBV28 and TRBJ2-7; either TRBD1 or TRBD2 may supply D (5 bases each). The CDR3 loop spans 15 amino acids. Germline values: CDR1 MDHEN, CDR2 SYDVKM. V was clipped by 4 bases and J by 2 bases, with 15 bases between them. CDR3 sequence reads: CASSSLGDGTYEQYF. In DNA form, the CDR3 reads TGTGCCAGCAGTTCTCTTGGGGACGGTACCTACGAGCAGTACTTC.

The sample holds many counts of this clonotype. The CDR3 sequence: CASSPGLAGVVNTGELFF. The DNA for the CDR3 is TGTGCCAGCAGTCCCGGACTAGCGGGAGTGGTGAACACCGGGGAGCTGTTTTTT. V is TRBV6-6 and J is TRBJ2-2, with 13 bases fitting TRBD2. Germline CDR1 reads MNHNY; CDR2 reads SVGAGI (reference sequence). Trimming took 5 bases from V and 1 from J; bases not matched to a gene: 7. The CDR3 consists of 18 residues.

The J gene is TRBJ1-1, the V gene TRBV5-4; D is unclear. This CDR3 is 12 amino acids long. V was shortened by 2 bases and J by 3 bases, with 5 bases between the two germline ends. Germline CDR1 SGHNT, CDR2 YYREEE (reference sequence). The DNA for the CDR3 is TGTGCCAGCAGCTTTGAGTACACTGAAGCTTTCTTT. As protein: CASSFEYTEAFF.

At least ten counts were recorded for this clonotype. A much bigger clone sits one base away, suggesting this may be a read error. The chain carries TRBV6-6 and TRBJ1-2; D remains unclear. Germline V gives CDR1 MNHNY, CDR2 SVGAGI (reference sequence). The CDR3 extends over 12 amino acids. CDR3 DNA sequence: TGTGCCAGCAGTTACTCAAGGACCAGCTACATCTTC. It specifies CASSYSRTSYIF.

This clonotype occurred many times. The rearrangement joins TRBV5-6 to TRBJ2-1; D may be TRBD1 or TRBD2 (6 bases each). Germline-derived CDR1 and CDR2 are SGHDT and YYEEEE. Deletions cut 3 bases from V and 9 bases from J, with 19 bases between. The CDR3 loop spans 15 amino acids. In DNA, the CDR3 is TGTGCCAGCAGCTCCCTAGGGGGTCGAGCGGGTGAGCAGTTCTTC. Amino acid sequence: CASSSLGGRAGEQFF.

This clonotype has a count of ten or more. The chain combines TRBV20-1 with TRBJ2-3; possible D gene TRBD2, 5 bases. The CDR3 runs to 16 residues. Trimming left V 0 bases short and J 1 base short, with 14 bases between. Germline V gene sequence: CDR1 DFQATT, CDR2 SNEGSKA (reference sequence). The CDR3 DNA reads as TGCAGTGCTAGAGATCGGGGTACCGAGGGCACAGATACGCAGTATTTT. Encoded protein: CSARDRGTEGTDTQYF.

At least ten counts were recorded for this clonotype. J is TRBJ2-6 and V is TRBV7-2; TRBD1 aligns across 8 bases. The ends lost 5 bases at V and 2 bases at J; junction bases unmatched: 5. Germline CDR1 SGHTA, CDR2 FQGNSA. The CDR3 has 16 residues. CDR3 nucleotides: TGTGCCAGCAGCCGTCAGGGGGCGACTGGGGCCAACGTCCTGACTTTC. Translated: CASSRQGATGANVLTF.

This clonotype was recorded many times. This chain uses TRBV10-3 with TRBJ2-2, with D uncertain. Between the trimmed V and J ends, which lost 0 bases and 4 bases, there was a span of 3 bases. The CDR3 sequence is 13 residues long. The germline gives CDR1 ENHRY, CDR2 SYGVKD. In nucleotides, the CDR3 is TGTGCCATCAGTGAGTCCGGCACCGGGGAGCTGTTTTTT. Its translation is CAISESGTGELFF.

This clonotype was seen a few times. This chain links TRBV4-3 with TRBJ1-3; D possibly corresponds to TRBD1 (5 bases). Trimming removed 0 bases from V and 0 bases from J, with 12 bases in between. Germline V gives CDR1 LGHNA, CDR2 YSLEER. The CDR3 length is 17 residues. Here the CDR3 reads CASSQETGGFSGNTIYF. As DNA, the CDR3 is TGCGCCAGCAGCCAAGAAACGGGGGGATTCTCTGGAAACACCATATATTTT.

The table lists this clonotype with many counts. The chain joins TRBV7-8 to TRBJ1-1; 7 bases are a match to TRBD1. Unmatched junction bases numbered 6, after V lost 4 bases and J lost 4 bases. Germline V gene sequence: CDR1 SGHVS, CDR2 FQNEAQ. CDR3 length: 14 residues. The CDR3 coding sequence is TGTGCCAGCAGCTCCAGACAGGGAATCACTGAAGCTTTCTTT. As protein: CASSSRQGITEAFF.

This clonotype was picked up many times. The genes are TRBV11-3 and TRBJ1-1; tentatively, D is TRBD1 (6 bases). Germline CDR1 reads SGHNT; CDR2 reads YENEEA. The CDR3 consists of 14 residues. V was clipped by 3 bases and J by 5 bases, with 13 bases between them. This chain's CDR3 is CASSFGGGQTEAFF. The CDR3 coding sequence is TGTGCCAGCAGCTTTGGCGGGGGGCAGACTGAAGCTTTCTTT.

This clonotype appeared once. The V and J genes are TRBV19 and TRBJ1-1, with a tentative D call TRBD1 (6 bases). The CDR3 spans 13 residues. Germline V gene lookup returns CDR1 LNHDA and CDR2 SQIVND (reference sequence). The V end lost 3 bases, the J end lost 7 bases, and 12 bases lay between the germline ends. The CDR3 is CASSIGLRGEAFF. The CDR3 bases are TGTGCCAGTAGTATTGGTCTCAGGGGTGAAGCTTTCTTT.

The rearrangement links TRBV5-6 to TRBJ1-2; 10 bases line up with TRBD1. Germline assignment: CDR1 SGHDT and CDR2 YYEEEE. Germline trimming cut 6 bases from V and 2 bases from J; bases unmatched to any gene: 4. CDR3 length equals 14 residues. CDR3 bases: TGTGCCAGCACCTCGGGACAGGGGAACTATGGCTACACCTTC. It yields the protein CASTSGQGNYGYTF. Complete variable domain (other parts from reference TRBV5-6 and TRBJ1-2): DAGVTQSPTHLIKTRGQQVTLRCSPKSGHDTVSWYQQALGQGPQFIFQYYEEEERQRGNFPDRFSGHQFPNYSSELNVNALLLGDSALYLCASTSGQGNYGYTFGSGTRLTVV.

Many counts were recorded for this clonotype. This chain links TRBV29-1 with TRBJ1-1, with 10 positions matching TRBD1. The CDR3 contains 14 residues. The V gene's germline CDR1 is SQVTM and CDR2 ANQGSEA. J was trimmed by 5 bases and V by 5 bases; bases with no gene match: 8. CDR3 loop: CSVTGTGAGTEAFF. DNA for the CDR3: TGCAGCGTTACCGGGACAGGGGCGGGTACTGAAGCTTTCTTT.

This clonotype occurred many times. The gene calls are TRBV6-6 and TRBJ1-5; D may be TRBD1 (5 bases). Germline V gives CDR1 MNHNY, CDR2 SVGAGI (reference sequence). Trimming shortened V by 4 bases and J by 5 bases, and 15 bases separated the two germline ends. The CDR3 length is 15 residues. DNA for the CDR3: TGTGCCAGCAGTTCCCTCGCCAGGGAGGATCAGCCCCAGCATTTT. This sequence encodes CASSSLAREDQPQHF.

The rearrangement joins TRBV20-1 to TRBJ1-1; D unresolved. The CDR3 length is 12 residues. V lost 4 bases, J lost 4 bases, and 10 bases lay in between. Per the germline V gene, CDR1 is DFQATT and CDR2 is SNEGSKA (reference sequence). This CDR3 reads CSAKSYGTEAFF. The CDR3 DNA follows: TGCAGTGCTAAGTCGTACGGCACTGAAGCTTTCTTT.

There are many counts of this clonotype. The chain carries TRBV5-1 and TRBJ2-1; 11 nucleotides align to TRBD2. J was trimmed by 0 bases and V by 7 bases; bases with no gene match: 21. The length of the CDR3 is 21 residues. From germline, CDR1 is SGHRS and CDR2 YFSETQ. The CDR3 region is CASHSPPGVAGGSSSYNEQFF. CDR3 nucleotide sequence: TGCGCCAGCCACAGTCCTCCCGGGGTAGCGGGAGGGTCGAGCTCCTACAATGAGCAGTTCTTC.

Ten or more counts support this clonotype. The chain combines TRBV20-1 with TRBJ2-1, with a tentative D call TRBD2 (5 bases). CDR3 length equals 12 residues. Trimming pared 6 bases from V and 4 bases from J, leaving 10 bases between. The germline V gene has CDR1 DFQATT and CDR2 SNEGSKA (reference sequence). Here the CDR3 DNA reads TGCAGTGCCGGGAAGCCTTACAATGAGCAGTTCTTC. Protein: CSAGKPYNEQFF.